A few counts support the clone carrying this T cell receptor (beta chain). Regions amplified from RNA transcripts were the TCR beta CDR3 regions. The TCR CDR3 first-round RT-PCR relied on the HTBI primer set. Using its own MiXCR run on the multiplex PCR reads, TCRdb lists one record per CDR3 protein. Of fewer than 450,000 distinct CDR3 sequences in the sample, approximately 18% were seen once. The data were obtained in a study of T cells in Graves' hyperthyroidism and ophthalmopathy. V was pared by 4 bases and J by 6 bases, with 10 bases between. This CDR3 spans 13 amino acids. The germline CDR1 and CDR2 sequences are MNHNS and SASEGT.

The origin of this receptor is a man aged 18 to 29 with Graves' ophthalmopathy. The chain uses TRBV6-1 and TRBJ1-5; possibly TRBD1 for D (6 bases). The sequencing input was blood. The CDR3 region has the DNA TGTGCCAGCAGTGCGGGGGGCAGTCAGCCCCAGCATTTT. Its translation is CASSAGGSQPQHF.